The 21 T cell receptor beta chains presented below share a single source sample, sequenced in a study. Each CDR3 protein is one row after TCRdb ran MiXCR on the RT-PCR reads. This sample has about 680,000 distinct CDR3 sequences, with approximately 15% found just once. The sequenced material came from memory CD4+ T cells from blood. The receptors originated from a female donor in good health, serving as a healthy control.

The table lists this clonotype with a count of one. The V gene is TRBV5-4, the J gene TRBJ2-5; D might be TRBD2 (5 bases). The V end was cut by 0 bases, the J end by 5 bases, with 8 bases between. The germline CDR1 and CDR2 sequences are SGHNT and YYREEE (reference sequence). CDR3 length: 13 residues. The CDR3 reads CASSLGPGETQYF. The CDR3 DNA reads TGTGCCAGCAGCTTGGGACCGGGGGAGACCCAGTACTTC.

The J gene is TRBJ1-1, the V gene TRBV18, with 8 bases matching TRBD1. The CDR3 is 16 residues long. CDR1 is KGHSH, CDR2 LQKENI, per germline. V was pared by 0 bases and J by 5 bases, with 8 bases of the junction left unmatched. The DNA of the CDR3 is TGTGCCAGCTCACCACCGGCGCAGGGGGCGAGAACTGAAGCTTTCTTT. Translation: CASSPPAQGARTEAFF.

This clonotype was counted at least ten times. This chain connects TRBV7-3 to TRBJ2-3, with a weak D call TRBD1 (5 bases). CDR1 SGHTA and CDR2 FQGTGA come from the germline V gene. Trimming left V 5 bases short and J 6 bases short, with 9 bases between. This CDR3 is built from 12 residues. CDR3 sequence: CASSTPGDTQYF. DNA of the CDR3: TGTGCCAGCAGCACACCAGGGGATACGCAGTATTTT.

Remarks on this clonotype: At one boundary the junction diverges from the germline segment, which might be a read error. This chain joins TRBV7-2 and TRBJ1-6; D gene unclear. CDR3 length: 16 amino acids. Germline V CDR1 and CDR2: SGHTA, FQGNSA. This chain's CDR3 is CASSGRASPNNTPLHF. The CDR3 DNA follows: TGTGCCAGCAGCGGGCGGGCCTCTCCGAATAATACACCCCTCCACTTT.

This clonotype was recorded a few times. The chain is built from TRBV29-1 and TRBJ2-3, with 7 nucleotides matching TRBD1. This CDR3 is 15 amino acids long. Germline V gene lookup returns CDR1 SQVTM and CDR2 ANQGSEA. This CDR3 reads CTCSGGQFGTDTQYF. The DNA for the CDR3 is TGCACCTGTTCAGGGGGACAATTCGGCACAGATACGCAGTATTTT.

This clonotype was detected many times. The chain's CDR3 is CSAKQGTSNNEQFF. CDR3 DNA: TGCAGTGCCAAACAGGGTACTAGTAACAATGAGCAGTTCTTC. The rearrangement links TRBV20-1 to TRBJ2-1; D perhaps matches TRBD1 (6 bases). Trimming left V 6 bases short and J 5 bases short, with 17 bases between. The CDR3 spans 14 residues. Germline lookup yields CDR1 DFQATT and CDR2 SNEGSKA (reference sequence).

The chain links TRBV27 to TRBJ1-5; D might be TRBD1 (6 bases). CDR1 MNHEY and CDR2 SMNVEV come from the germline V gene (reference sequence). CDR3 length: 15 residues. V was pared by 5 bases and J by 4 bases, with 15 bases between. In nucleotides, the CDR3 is TGTGCCAGCAGTGCGGATCAGGGGAGGAATCAGCCCCAGCATTTT. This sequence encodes CASSADQGRNQPQHF.

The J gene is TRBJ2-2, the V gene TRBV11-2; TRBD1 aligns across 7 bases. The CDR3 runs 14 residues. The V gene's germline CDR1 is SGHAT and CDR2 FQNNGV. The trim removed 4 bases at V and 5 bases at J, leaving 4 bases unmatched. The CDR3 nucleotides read TGTGCCAGCAGCTGGGACAGACAGACCGGGGAGCTGTTTTTT. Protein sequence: CASSWDRQTGELFF.

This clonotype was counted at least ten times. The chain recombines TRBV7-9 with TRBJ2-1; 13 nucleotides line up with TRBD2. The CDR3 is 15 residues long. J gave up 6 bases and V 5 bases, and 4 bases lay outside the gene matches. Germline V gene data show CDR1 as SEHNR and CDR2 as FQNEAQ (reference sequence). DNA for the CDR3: TGTGCCAGCAGCGTACTAGCGGGAGGGTCCAATGAGCAGTTCTTC. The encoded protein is CASSVLAGGSNEQFF. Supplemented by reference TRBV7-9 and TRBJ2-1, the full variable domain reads DTGVSQNPRHKITKRGQNVTFRCDPISEHNRLYWYRQTLGQGPEFLTYFQNEAQLEKSRLLSDRFSAERPKGSFSTLEIQRTEQGDSAMYLCASSVLAGGSNEQFFGPGTRLTVL.

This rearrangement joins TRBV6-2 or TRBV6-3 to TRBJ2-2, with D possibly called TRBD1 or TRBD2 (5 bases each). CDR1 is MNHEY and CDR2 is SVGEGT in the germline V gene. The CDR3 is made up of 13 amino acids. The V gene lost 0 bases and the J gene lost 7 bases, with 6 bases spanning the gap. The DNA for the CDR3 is TGTGCCAGCAGTTACTCGGGGGTCGGGGAGCTGTTTTTT. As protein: CASSYSGVGELFF.

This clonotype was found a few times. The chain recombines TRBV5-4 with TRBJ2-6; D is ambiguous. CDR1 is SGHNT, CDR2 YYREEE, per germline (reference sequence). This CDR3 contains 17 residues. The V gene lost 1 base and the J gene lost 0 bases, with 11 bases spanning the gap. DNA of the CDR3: TGTGCCAGCAGCTTGCCAGGACGACTCTCTGGGGCCAACGTCCTGACTTTC. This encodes CASSLPGRLSGANVLTF.

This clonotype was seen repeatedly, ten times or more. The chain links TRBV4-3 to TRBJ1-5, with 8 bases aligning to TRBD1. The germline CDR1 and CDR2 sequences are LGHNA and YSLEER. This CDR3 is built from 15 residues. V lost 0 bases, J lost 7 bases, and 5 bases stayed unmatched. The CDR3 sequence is CASSQDPQGAQPQHF. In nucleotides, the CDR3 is TGCGCCAGCAGCCAAGATCCCCAGGGGGCCCAGCCCCAGCATTTT.

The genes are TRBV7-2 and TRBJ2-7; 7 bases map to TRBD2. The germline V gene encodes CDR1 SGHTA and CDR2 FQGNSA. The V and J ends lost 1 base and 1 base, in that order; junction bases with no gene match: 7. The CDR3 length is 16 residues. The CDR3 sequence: CASSLVAGVASYEQYF. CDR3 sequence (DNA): TGTGCCAGCAGCTTAGTGGCGGGAGTGGCTTCCTACGAGCAGTACTTC.

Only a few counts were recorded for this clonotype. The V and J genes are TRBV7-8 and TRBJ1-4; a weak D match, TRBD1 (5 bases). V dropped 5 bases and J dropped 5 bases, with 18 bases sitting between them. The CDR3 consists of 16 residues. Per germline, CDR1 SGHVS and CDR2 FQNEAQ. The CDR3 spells CASSQGPGTGNEKLFF. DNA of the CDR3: TGTGCCAGCAGCCAGGGACCGGGGACCGGGAATGAAAAACTGTTTTTT.

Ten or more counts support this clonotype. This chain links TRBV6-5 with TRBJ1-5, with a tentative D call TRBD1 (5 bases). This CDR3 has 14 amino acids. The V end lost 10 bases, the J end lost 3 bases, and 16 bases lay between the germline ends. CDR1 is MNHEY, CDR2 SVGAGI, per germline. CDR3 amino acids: CATSGTPHNQPQHF. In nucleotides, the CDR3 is TGTGCCACCTCCGGGACCCCCCACAATCAGCCCCAGCATTTT.

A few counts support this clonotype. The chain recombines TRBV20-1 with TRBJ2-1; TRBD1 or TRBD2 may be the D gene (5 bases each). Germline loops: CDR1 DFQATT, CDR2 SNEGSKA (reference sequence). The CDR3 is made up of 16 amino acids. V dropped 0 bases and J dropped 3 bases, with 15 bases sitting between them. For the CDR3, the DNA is TGCAGTGCTAGAGACCTATCGGGGCAGTTCTACAATGAGCAGTTCTTC. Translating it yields CSARDLSGQFYNEQFF.

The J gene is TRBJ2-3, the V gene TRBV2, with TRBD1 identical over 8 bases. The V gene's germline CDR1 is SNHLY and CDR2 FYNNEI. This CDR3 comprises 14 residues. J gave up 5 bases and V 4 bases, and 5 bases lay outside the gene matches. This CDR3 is CASSGQGYRDTQYF. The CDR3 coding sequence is TGTGCCAGCAGTGGACAGGGGTATAGAGATACGCAGTATTTT.

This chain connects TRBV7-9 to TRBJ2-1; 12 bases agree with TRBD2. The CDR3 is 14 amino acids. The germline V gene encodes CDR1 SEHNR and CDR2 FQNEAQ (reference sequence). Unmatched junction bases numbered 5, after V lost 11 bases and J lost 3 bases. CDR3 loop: CALGTSGFYNEQFF. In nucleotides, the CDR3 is TGTGCCCTCGGGACTAGCGGGTTCTACAATGAGCAGTTCTTC.

Here the CDR3 reads CASSLPGGSTEAFF. DNA of the CDR3: TGTGCCAGCAGTTTACCGGGGGGGTCCACTGAAGCTTTCTTT. The rearrangement links TRBV28 to TRBJ1-1, with a tentative D call TRBD1 (5 bases). V was trimmed by 2 bases and J by 4 bases, leaving 11 bases between them. Germline V gene lookup returns CDR1 MDHEN and CDR2 SYDVKM. The CDR3 loop spans 14 amino acids.

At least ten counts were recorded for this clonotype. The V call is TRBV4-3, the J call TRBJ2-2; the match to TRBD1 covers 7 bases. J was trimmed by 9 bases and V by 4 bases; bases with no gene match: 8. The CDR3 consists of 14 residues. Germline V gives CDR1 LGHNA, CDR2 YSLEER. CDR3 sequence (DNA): TGCGCCAGCAGCCCTAGGGACAGTAGACGGGAGCTGTTTTTT. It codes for CASSPRDSRRELFF.

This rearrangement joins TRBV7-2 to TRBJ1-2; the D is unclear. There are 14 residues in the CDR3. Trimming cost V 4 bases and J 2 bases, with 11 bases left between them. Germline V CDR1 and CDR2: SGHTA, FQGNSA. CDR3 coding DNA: TGTGCCAGCAGCTCGTACCGGGAAAACTATGGCTACACCTTC. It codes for CASSSYRENYGYTF.